One and the same sample provided the 7 T cell receptor beta chains below, sequenced in a study of early T cells in non-severe SARS-CoV-2 infection. TCRdb re-derived calls from the 5' RACE reads in MiXCR, one entry per CDR3 protein. The data hold 50,000 to 60,000 distinct CDR3 sequences, with about 8% observed a single time. Sequenced sample: whole blood. These receptors were obtained from an adult who was a healthcare worker with PCR-confirmed SARS-CoV-2 infection or an uninfected control (not recorded which).

The chain has TRBV5-6 and TRBJ2-3; 10 positions agree with TRBD1. After removal of 4 bases from V and 4 bases from J, the junction contained 3 bases not matched to a gene. The CDR3 runs to 14 residues. Germline CDR1 reads SGHDT; CDR2 reads YYEEEE. CDR3 loop: CASSPGQGADTQYF. CDR3 in DNA: TGTGCCAGCAGCCCCGGACAGGGGGCAGATACGCAGTATTTT.

This clonotype was recorded many times. The rearrangement links TRBV3-1 to TRBJ2-2; D is undetermined. Looked up from germline, CDR1 is LGHDT and CDR2 is YNNKEL (reference sequence). Trimming left V 1 base short and J 4 bases short, with 7 bases between. The CDR3 length is 14 residues. CDR3 in DNA: TGTGCCAGCAGCCAAGGCAAAGTCACCGGGGAGCTGTTTTTT. Amino acids: CASSQGKVTGELFF. The variable domain in full, completed from reference TRBV3-1 and TRBJ2-2, reads DTAVSQTPKYLVTQMGNDKSIKCEQNLGHDTMYWYKQDSKKFLKIMFSYNNKELIINETVPNRFSPKSPDKAHLNLHINSLELGDSAVYFCASSQGKVTGELFFGEGSRLTVL.

This clonotype was recorded many times. The chain carries TRBV6-1 and TRBJ2-5, with 9 bases matching TRBD1. The CDR3 covers 15 residues. Trimming at V came to 8 bases and at J to 6 bases, leaving 13 bases not matched to a gene. CDR1 is MNHNS, CDR2 SASEGT, per germline. The CDR3 DNA reads as TGTGCCAGCGCTACAGGGGGCAGCAATGCGAAGACCCAGTACTTC. Translating it yields CASATGGSNAKTQYF.

This clonotype appeared many times. The gene calls are TRBV7-9 and TRBJ2-1, with 9 nucleotides matching TRBD2. V lost 5 bases, J lost 7 bases, and 12 bases stayed unmatched. Germline V gives CDR1 SEHNR, CDR2 FQNEAQ (reference sequence). This CDR3 contains 16 residues. The CDR3 spells CASSPRGRGRRNEQFF. CDR3 in DNA: TGTGCCAGCAGCCCGCGCGGGAGGGGGCGCCGGAATGAGCAGTTCTTC.

In its sample, this clonotype was seen once. V is TRBV30 and J is TRBJ2-5; D uncertain. Germline V gene sequence: CDR1 GTSNPN, CDR2 SVGIG (reference sequence). The CDR3 extends over 16 amino acids. Trimming left V 3 bases short and J 1 base short, with 18 bases between. CDR3 in amino acids: CAWSPAPGSSQETQYF. Written as DNA, the CDR3 is TGTGCCTGGAGCCCCGCGCCCGGCTCTTCCCAAGAGACCCAGTACTTC.

This clonotype was found a few times. The V gene is TRBV5-1, the J gene TRBJ2-3; the D gene is possibly TRBD1 (6 bases). The CDR3 extends over 15 amino acids. V lost 5 bases and J 2 bases, leaving 15 bases between the germline ends. Per germline, CDR1 SGHRS and CDR2 YFSETQ. CDR3 amino acids: CASRPWTDSTDTQYF. DNA for the CDR3: TGCGCCAGCAGACCCTGGACAGATTCCACAGATACGCAGTATTTT.

The rearrangement links TRBV18 to TRBJ2-7; 8 bases match TRBD2. This CDR3 has 14 residues. The trim removed 6 bases at V and 3 bases at J, leaving 7 bases unmatched. Germline V lookup: CDR1 KGHSH, CDR2 LQKENI. CDR3 sequence: CASSPGGGNYEQYF. The CDR3 bases are TGTGCCAGCTCCCCGGGGGGGGGCAACTACGAGCAGTACTTC. The full variable domain, completed using reference TRBV18 and TRBJ2-7, is NAGVMQNPRHLVRRRGQEARLRCSPMKGHSHVYWYRQLPEEGLKFMVYLQKENIIDESGMPKERFSAEFPKEGPSILRIQQVVRGDSAAYFCASSPGGGNYEQYFGPGTRLTVT.